The 32 T cell receptor beta chains below all came from one sample that was sequenced in a study of T cell repertoires in cytomegalovirus infection (dated by TCRdb to between 2019 and 2020). Sequencing instrument: Illumina HiSeq 1500. TCRdb trimmed the raw reads at Q25, called clones with MiXCR and kept productive beta chains. For every CDR3 protein sequence, its rows merge into one entry that carries the most common genes and DNA. Within this sample are around 450,000 distinct CDR3 sequences, with around 11% of them counted one time only. The ten largest clones take up roughly 10% of the sample. Input material: PBMCs. The receptors shown here come from a human donor in good health (CMV status not recorded). Some clones in this sample may be carry-over from other donors' samples.

This clonotype came up many times. This chain uses TRBV7-3 with TRBJ2-6; weak D call: TRBD2 (5 bases). Trimming left V 4 bases short and J 4 bases short, with 11 bases between. CDR3 length equals 15 residues. The germline CDR1 and CDR2 sequences are SGHTA and FQGTGA. The CDR3 sequence is CASSSLGEGANVLTF. The CDR3, as DNA: TGTGCCAGCAGCTCGCTCGGGGAGGGGGCCAACGTCCTGACTTTC. The variable domain in full, completed from reference TRBV7-3 and TRBJ2-6, reads GAGVSQTPSNKVTEKGKYVELRCDPISGHTALYWYRQSLGQGPEFLIYFQGTGAADDSGLPNDRFFAVRPEGSVSTLKIQRTERGDSAVYLCASSSLGEGANVLTFGAGSRLTVL.

This clonotype was seen ten or more times. This chain links TRBV10-2 with TRBJ2-1; the match to TRBD2 covers 8 bases. CDR3 length: 16 amino acids. V shed 7 bases and J 6 bases; nucleotides not matched to a gene: 14. Per germline, CDR1 WSHSY and CDR2 SAAADI. CDR3 bases: TGCGCCAGCACCACGTATCCGGGACTAGGAACCAATGAGCAGTTCTTC. Its protein product is CASTTYPGLGTNEQFF.

This clonotype was seen at least ten times. The rearrangement joins TRBV28 to TRBJ2-1, with TRBD1 matching over 7 bases. V lost 4 bases to trimming and J lost 10 bases; unmatched junction nucleotides: 7. This CDR3 is 13 amino acids long. Per the germline V gene, CDR1 is MDHEN and CDR2 is SYDVKM. The CDR3 sequence is CASSSTGLREQFF. The CDR3 nucleotides are TGTGCCAGCAGTTCGACAGGGCTCCGGGAGCAGTTCTTC.

This clonotype was seen repeatedly, ten times or more. The chain links TRBV19 to TRBJ1-1; D not certain. V dropped 10 bases and J dropped 11 bases, with 14 bases sitting between them. This CDR3 is built from 10 residues. Looked up from germline, CDR1 is LNHDA and CDR2 is SQIVND (reference sequence). The CDR3, as DNA: TGTGCCACTTTCCGAACGGAGGCTTTCTTT. This translates into CATFRTEAFF.

In this sample, this clonotype turned up many times. The chain carries TRBV12-3 or TRBV12-4 and TRBJ2-3; 8 positions agree with TRBD2. CDR3 length equals 15 residues. J was trimmed by 0 bases and V by 7 bases; bases with no gene match: 6. CDR3 region: CASTILAGSTDTQYF. The CDR3 nucleotides read TGTGCCAGCACCATCTTAGCGGGGAGCACAGATACGCAGTATTTT.

Notes on this clonotype: A much larger clone sits a single nucleotide away, making a read error possible. The chain couples TRBV10-1 to TRBJ2-3, with 9 bases identical to TRBD2. This CDR3 comprises 17 residues. Losses at the gene ends were 6 bases for V and 2 bases for J; bases not matched to a gene: 12. Germline V gene lookup returns CDR1 WNHNN and CDR2 SYGVQD (reference sequence). CDR3: CASSPGSSGGITDTQYF. CDR3 DNA sequence: TGCGCCAGCAGCCCCGGGAGTAGCGGGGGCATCACAGATACGCAGTATTTT.

The table lists this clonotype with a few counts. V is TRBV18 and J is TRBJ2-1; 8 bases align to TRBD2. J gave up 7 bases and V 3 bases, and 17 bases lay outside the gene matches. This CDR3 spans 18 amino acids. Germline V lookup: CDR1 KGHSH, CDR2 LQKENI. This CDR3 reads CASSPPAREGRSLNEQFF. The CDR3 nucleotides are TGTGCCAGCTCACCGCCCGCTCGGGAGGGCCGATCTCTAAATGAGCAGTTCTTC.

Remarks on this clonotype: With a much larger clone just one base away, this may be a read error. CDR3 protein: CASSTGGGNTEACF. In DNA form, the CDR3 reads TGTGCCAGCAGCACAGGGGGAGGAAACACTGAAGCTTGCTTT. The V call is TRBV7-3, the J call TRBJ1-1; 8 nucleotides line up with TRBD1. The CDR3 sequence is 14 residues long. Germline V gene sequence: CDR1 SGHTA, CDR2 FQGTGA.

This clonotype was counted a few times. This sequence joins TRBV20-1 and TRBJ1-4; D is unresolved. Germline V gene data show CDR1 as DFQATT and CDR2 as SNEGSKA (reference sequence). With 1 base removed from V and 8 bases from J, the gap between germline ends came to 11 bases. The CDR3 loop spans 13 amino acids. The CDR3 DNA reads as TGCAGTGCTAGAGGCCTCAACGACGAAAAACTGTTTTTT. Translation gives CSARGLNDEKLFF.

This clonotype came up once. V gene TRBV2 combines with J gene TRBJ1-1; maybe TRBD1 (5 bases). This CDR3 spans 13 amino acids. V lost 10 bases to trimming and J lost 4 bases, with 16 bases between them. Germline V gives CDR1 SNHLY, CDR2 FYNNEI. The CDR3 region is CATQVGRATEAFF. The CDR3 coding sequence is TGTGCCACCCAAGTCGGCAGGGCCACTGAAGCTTTCTTT.

Ten or more counts support this clonotype. The J gene is TRBJ2-7, the V gene TRBV7-8; D might be TRBD1 or TRBD2, each matching 5 bases. V was cut by 2 bases and J by 5 bases, with 25 bases left in between. The CDR3 covers 18 residues. From germline, CDR1 is SGHVS and CDR2 FQNEAQ. CDR3 loop: CASSLREQVLNLENEQYF. The CDR3, as DNA: TGTGCCAGCAGCTTACGGGAACAGGTACTGAACCTTGAAAACGAGCAGTACTTC.

The table lists this clonotype with many counts. This chain uses TRBV6-5 with TRBJ1-6; the match to TRBD1 covers 7 bases. This CDR3 has 16 residues. The V gene end was trimmed by 2 bases and the J gene end by 7 bases; junction bases not matched to a gene: 8. CDR1 and CDR2 from the germline V gene are MNHEY and SVGAGI. The CDR3 region is CASSYIPGQRNSPLHF. CDR3 DNA: TGTGCCAGCAGTTACATTCCGGGACAGAGGAATTCACCCCTCCACTTT.

This clonotype was recorded a few times. This rearrangement joins TRBV5-5 to TRBJ2-7, with 10 bases identical to TRBD1. Germline V CDR1 and CDR2: SGHKS, YYEKEE (reference sequence). V trimming: 4 bases; J trimming: 6 bases; junction bases outside the gene matches: 7. The CDR3 loop spans 14 amino acids. The CDR3 here is CASSAGTGEFEQYF. For the CDR3, the DNA is TGTGCCAGCAGCGCCGGGACAGGGGAGTTCGAGCAGTACTTC. Together with reference TRBV5-5 and TRBJ2-7, the CDR3 gives the full variable domain: DAGVTQSPTHLIKTRGQQVTLRCSPISGHKSVSWYQQVLGQGPQFIFQYYEKEERGRGNFPDRFSARQFPNYSSELNVNALLLGDSALYLCASSAGTGEFEQYFGPGTRLTVT.

Ten or more counts support this clonotype. This sequence joins TRBV7-2 and TRBJ1-4; 7 nucleotides match TRBD1. Germline values: CDR1 SGHTA, CDR2 FQGNSA. Trimming cost V 5 bases and J 10 bases; bases outside gene matches: 13. The CDR3 runs 15 residues. The CDR3 DNA reads as TGTGCCAGCAGCCCCGATGACAGGGTCCTCGGAAAACTGTTTTTT. Encoded protein: CASSPDDRVLGKLFF.

At least ten counts were recorded for this clonotype. This chain joins TRBV7-9 and TRBJ2-7; D is perhaps TRBD1 (6 bases). Trimming pared 4 bases from V and 0 bases from J, leaving 16 bases between. Germline CDR1 is SEHNR and CDR2 is FQNEAQ (reference sequence). CDR3 size: 16 residues. The DNA for the CDR3 is TGTGCCAGCAGCTCGCAACAGGGAATCAGCTCCTACGAGCAGTACTTC. This encodes CASSSQQGISSYEQYF.

Notes on this clonotype: A clone one base away is much larger, so this may be a read error. This chain uses TRBV7-4 with TRBJ2-1, with D unresolved. Germline V CDR1 and CDR2: SGHVT, SQSDAQ. The CDR3 is 15 residues long. The CDR3 nucleotides are TGTGCCAGCAGCACCACGGTCGAAAGGAGCAATGAGCGGTTCTTC. Translated, it gives CASSTTVERSNERFF. The full variable domain, completed using reference TRBV7-4 and TRBJ2-1, is GAGVSQSPRYKVAKRGRDVALRCDSISGHVTLYWYRQTLGQGSEVLTYSQSDAQRDKSGRPSGRFSAERPERSVSTLKIQRTEQGDSAVYLCASSTTVERSNERFFGPGTRLTVL.

This clonotype has ten or more counts. V is TRBV7-9 and J is TRBJ2-3, with 8 bases identical to TRBD1. The germline CDR1 and CDR2 sequences are SEHNR and FQNEAQ (reference sequence). The junction had 3 bases not matched to a gene; V was cut back by 3 bases and J by 4 bases. The CDR3 is 14 residues long. Here the CDR3 reads CASSFRGLADTQYF. The CDR3 DNA sequence: TGTGCCAGCAGCTTCAGGGGGCTCGCAGATACGCAGTATTTT.

There are many counts of this clonotype. The V and J genes are TRBV7-8 and TRBJ1-1, with a weak D call TRBD1 (5 bases). Trimming pared 2 bases from V and 4 bases from J, leaving 11 bases between. Per the germline V gene, CDR1 is SGHVS and CDR2 is FQNEAQ. This CDR3 contains 14 residues. The CDR3 loop is CASSLSQGSTEAFF. CDR3 bases: TGTGCCAGCAGCTTAAGTCAGGGATCCACTGAAGCTTTCTTT.

This clonotype was counted at least ten times. V gene TRBV7-2 combines with J gene TRBJ2-1; D is undetermined. CDR1 is SGHTA and CDR2 is FQGNSA in the germline V gene. Trimming removed 7 bases at V and 8 bases at J, with 18 bases between. The CDR3 is made up of 14 amino acids. In nucleotides, the CDR3 is TGTGCCAGCACCCGCGCACGCAGGAGCGATGAGCAGTTCTTC. It yields the protein CASTRARRSDEQFF.

This clonotype appeared many times. This sequence joins TRBV6-1 and TRBJ2-3; no clear D gene. Germline V gives CDR1 MNHNS, CDR2 SASEGT. V dropped 7 bases and J dropped 2 bases, with 10 bases sitting between them. The length of the CDR3 is 13 residues. The CDR3 DNA sequence: TGTGCCAGCACGGGCATTCCCACAGATACGCAGTATTTT. This translates into CASTGIPTDTQYF.

In this sample, this clonotype turned up many times. The V call is TRBV28, the J call TRBJ2-4; TRBD2 aligns across 13 bases. The ends lost 5 bases at V and 8 bases at J; junction bases unmatched: 3. The length of the CDR3 is 14 residues. Germline CDR1 MDHEN, CDR2 SYDVKM. The CDR3 nucleotides read TGTGCCAGCAGTCGGACTAGCGGGAGTGACATTCAGTACTTC. Encoded protein: CASSRTSGSDIQYF. Full variable domain (rest looked up from reference TRBV28 and TRBJ2-4): DVKVTQSSRYLVKRTGEKVFLECVQDMDHENMFWYRQDPGLGLRLIYFSYDVKMKEKGDIPEGYSVSREKKERFSLILESASTNQTSMYLCASSRTSGSDIQYFGAGTRLSVL.

Ten or more counts support this clonotype. The chain employs TRBV18 and TRBJ1-1, with D perhaps TRBD1 (5 bases). The ends were cut back, 3 bases at V and 3 bases at J, with 11 bases in the middle. The CDR3 has 14 amino acids. Germline assignment: CDR1 KGHSH and CDR2 LQKENI. CDR3 loop: CASSPGRGDTEAFF. Here the CDR3 DNA reads TGTGCCAGCTCACCCGGGAGGGGAGACACTGAAGCTTTCTTT.

The chain is built from TRBV19 and TRBJ1-4, with TRBD1 matching over 7 bases. From germline, CDR1 is LNHDA and CDR2 SQIVND (reference sequence). This CDR3 contains 14 residues. The V segment lost 6 bases and the J segment 8 bases; nucleotides outside the gene matches: 9. CDR3 DNA: TGTGCCAGTAGCGACAGGGACGGTCGAGAAAAACTGTTTTTT. Translation gives CASSDRDGREKLFF.

The J gene is TRBJ2-7, the V gene TRBV7-9; D remains ambiguous. Germline V lookup: CDR1 SEHNR, CDR2 FQNEAQ (reference sequence). The V end lost 4 bases, the J end lost 5 bases, and 9 bases lay between the germline ends. This CDR3 has 12 amino acids. The CDR3 protein is CASSYTDNEQYF. The CDR3 region has the DNA TGTGCCAGCAGCTACACAGACAACGAGCAGTACTTC.

The chain uses TRBV7-3 and TRBJ1-1; the D is unclear. Between the trimmed V and J ends, which lost 5 bases and 0 bases, there was a span of 13 bases. Germline loops: CDR1 SGHTA, CDR2 FQGTGA. The CDR3 is made up of 15 amino acids. This chain's CDR3 is CASSLLLRLNTEAFF. Written as DNA, the CDR3 is TGTGCCAGCAGCCTACTACTGAGACTGAACACTGAAGCTTTCTTT.

This clonotype was found many times. The chain couples TRBV7-2 to TRBJ2-6, with TRBD1 identical over 9 bases. This CDR3 is 18 amino acids long. Unmatched junction bases numbered 9, after V lost 4 bases and J lost 2 bases. CDR1 and CDR2 from the germline V gene are SGHTA and FQGNSA. The CDR3 sequence is CASSSGTGKGPGANVLTF. CDR3 DNA sequence: TGTGCCAGCAGCTCCGGGACAGGGAAGGGGCCTGGGGCCAACGTCCTGACTTTC. Full variable domain (remainder filled in from reference TRBV7-2 and TRBJ2-6): GAGVSQSPSNKVTEKGKDVELRCDPISGHTALYWYRQSLGQGLEFLIYFQGNSAPDKSGLPSDRFSAERTGGSVSTLTIQRTQQEDSAVYLCASSSGTGKGPGANVLTFGAGSRLTVL.

This clonotype has ten or more counts. As DNA, the CDR3 is TGTGCCAGCAGCCCCAGAGGGGGAAACACCGGGGAGCTGTTTTTT. Its protein product is CASSPRGGNTGELFF. V usage is TRBV7-2 and J usage is TRBJ2-2; D might be TRBD1 (6 bases). CDR1 and CDR2 from the germline V gene are SGHTA and FQGNSA. This CDR3 is built from 15 residues. Trimming left V 5 bases short and J 2 bases short, with 12 bases between.

This clonotype was detected only a few times. A much larger clone is a single base away; this may be a read error. As DNA, the CDR3 is TGTGCCATCAGTGAAGGTTACGAGCAGTACTTC. It is translated as CAISEGYEQYF. The chain has TRBV10-3 and TRBJ2-7; D is uncertain. The germline V and J ends were trimmed by 3 bases and 4 bases, with 4 bases remaining between them. Per the germline V gene, CDR1 is ENHRY and CDR2 is SYGVKD. The CDR3 length is 11 residues.

Notes on this clonotype: This could be a read error, since a much larger clone is one nucleotide away. The DNA of the CDR3 is TGTGCCAGCAGTGAAGCCCGCTGTGGCTACACCTTC. It yields the protein CASSEARCGYTF. The chain employs TRBV6-1 and TRBJ1-2; D ambiguous. The CDR3 runs to 12 residues. Deletions cut 0 bases from V and 7 bases from J, with 6 bases between. Looked up from germline, CDR1 is MNHNS and CDR2 is SASEGT.

This clonotype was counted at least ten times. The V gene is TRBV4-2, the J gene TRBJ2-1, with 13 bases fitting TRBD2. Germline loops: CDR1 LGHNA, CDR2 YNFKEQ. V lost 5 bases and J lost 7; bases outside the gene matches: 8. The CDR3 consists of 16 residues. The CDR3: CASSYRLAGGGNEQFF. For the CDR3, the DNA is TGTGCCAGCAGCTACAGACTAGCGGGAGGAGGAAATGAGCAGTTCTTC.

This clonotype occurred many times. The CDR3 sequence: CASTHRGLGEAFF. CDR3 nucleotide sequence: TGTGCCAGCACTCACAGGGGCCTGGGTGAAGCTTTCTTT. This rearrangement joins TRBV5-6 to TRBJ1-1, with 7 bases identical to TRBD1. Trimming took 6 bases from V and 7 from J; bases not matched to a gene: 9. Germline V gives CDR1 SGHDT, CDR2 YYEEEE. The CDR3 runs 13 residues.

This rearrangement joins TRBV12-3 or TRBV12-4 to TRBJ2-2; 10 bases agree with TRBD1. This CDR3 is built from 16 residues. V was pared by 10 bases and J by 7 bases, with 15 bases of the junction left unmatched. In DNA form, the CDR3 reads TGTGCCAACATCCTCCCGGGAGGGACAGGGGACGGGGAGCTGTTTTTT. Its protein is CANILPGGTGDGELFF.